This T cell receptor beta chain was recovered during a study of blood T cells in healthy people across ages. Study-level background: Template switching caught about one barcoded beta molecule for each two T cells.

Germline V gives CDR1 ENHRY, CDR2 SYGVKD. This CDR3 comprises 15 residues. Germline trimming cut 0 bases from V and 9 bases from J; bases unmatched to any gene: 8. Study-level findings and limits: In the absence of known donor CMV status, changes in expanded clonotypes were possibly confounded.

Primers used in a second PCR of about 6 to 11 cycles were a sample-barcoded 5' primer and a J-beta primer mix. TCRdb ran MiXCR on the 5' RACE reads and lists one entry per CDR3 protein. The repertoire has approximately 800,000 distinct CDR3 sequences, 35% to 60% of them found once; the top ten carry over 15%. Note on this clonotype: Its antigen remains unknown.

Sequencing input: blood. This receptor was obtained from an older man in good health. The chain combines TRBV10-3 with TRBJ2-1; TRBD1 aligns across 7 bases. The chain's CDR3 is CAISESTNRGTEQFF. The CDR3 DNA is TGTGCCATCAGTGAGTCTACCAACAGGGGAACTGAGCAGTTCTTC.